This TCR beta chain comes out of a study of blood T cell repertoires in COVID-19 (dated by TCRdb to 2019 to 2021). Notes on the research overall: Collaborator samples came from the United States, Italy and Spain and covered acute and convalescent phases of COVID-19. Deeply sampled blood TCRbeta repertoires from subjects exposed to, actively infected with, or recovered from COVID-19 were included in the dataset. The repertoires were released in a freely available public database intended as a resource for research on the immune response to SARS-CoV-2. HLA class I and class II types, where available, came from metadata supplied by the sample provider rather than from assay-based typing. The material from the prospective study consisted of cDNA or gDNA derived from T cells, B-cell-depleted T cells, or PBMCs. The samples were drawn from the first 160 participants of the ongoing ImmuneRACE study and from some 1,300 subjects provided by 6 global collaborators. Nearly every sample came with metadata listing a de-identified subject ID, COVID-19 status, age in years and sex.

The collaborating institutions used their own protocols to collect whole blood in K2EDTA tubes. For TCRbeta analysis, collaborators shipped samples in one of three forms: frozen whole blood, isolated PBMCs, or DNA extracted from either of those sample types. The full study reports these points: The amount of clinical and demographic metadata varied by source and participant and was provided uncurated.

From a lookup of the germline V gene (reference sequence), CDR1 and CDR2 are LGHDT and YNNKEL. Counted from cysteine to phenylalanine, this CDR3 has 15 amino acids. The CDR3 DNA has 45 bases and is translated from base 1. The germline V and J ends show losses of 1 base and 5 bases respectively, and no gene match explains 3 bases of the junction. TCRbeta CDR3 regions were amplified from genomic DNA by means of the immunoSEQ Assay, a bias-controlled multiplex PCR. For the original study's pipeline: The number of nucleated cells in each sample was estimated from the amplification of reference gene primers within the assay. To quantify the absolute abundance of each unique TCRbeta CDR3 rearrangement, sequence reads were collapsed and filtered. Productive Simpson clonality was computed per sample as the square root of Simpson's diversity index over productive rearrangements. The source is immuneACCESS, and TCRdb retained only in-frame sequences with V and J called. Part of the clones is not carried over; for the studies checked, unresolved V genes explain less than half of this, and the remainder is unexplained. V, J and clone size were drawn from that table, and D and trimming were deduced from the DNA. The sample data list 84,000 or so clones, and around 80% of these were observed just once. The ten biggest clones cover about half of the sample.

Worth noting for this clone: Its antigen remains unidentified. Per-base quality was not reported, and no clone a single base away is much larger than it.

The sequenced material came from peripheral blood. Recombination linked TRBV3-1 (or the pseudogene TRBV3-2) to TRBJ2-2, with TRBD2 identical over 8 junction bases. This TCR came from a human donor in a cohort sampled during active COVID-19. The CDR3 corresponds to CASSQAGGPTGELFF. The nucleotide sequence reads as follows: TGTGCCAGCAGCCAAGCGGGAGGGCCGACCGGGGAGCTGTTTTTT.